The 21 T cell receptor beta chains below were found in one sample sequenced in a study of tumor-infiltrating lymphocytes in primary liver carcinoma. Co-extracted RNA and DNA came from roughly 20-30 mg of unsorted bulk tissue. TCR beta cDNA was prepared out of approximately 500 ng total RNA by means of a constant-region primer. Three nested multiplex PCR rounds, a slightly modified ARM-PCR method, built the TCR beta libraries. The first two PCR rounds, around 10 cycles each, used TRBV1-TRBV30 forward primers and a C-beta reverse primer. From the multiplex PCR reads, TCRdb called clonotypes with MiXCR, one entry per CDR3 protein. Of 65,000 to 90,000 distinct CDR3 sequences listed, 65% to 80% are singletons. Sequenced: liver tumor tissue from sampling region 1. The subset was: tumor region T1, superior pole. The source is a man aged 35 to 55 with primary liver carcinoma and hepatitis B virus infection.

On this clonotype itself: The junction departs from germline at one end; a sequencing error may be responsible. The chain joins TRBV6-1 to TRBJ2-7; 10 nucleotides match TRBD1. Germline V gives CDR1 MNHNS, CDR2 SASEGT. The CDR3 sequence is 15 residues long. CDR3 amino acids: CASSEAPGQGHEEYF. DNA of the CDR3: TGTGCCAGCAGTGAAGCCCCGGGACAGGGGCACGAGGAGTACTTC.

The chain uses TRBV20-1 and TRBJ2-1; 9 nucleotides match TRBD2. Losses at the gene ends were 3 bases for V and 7 bases for J; bases not matched to a gene: 13. The CDR3 has 16 residues. Germline values: CDR1 DFQATT, CDR2 SNEGSKA (reference sequence). The CDR3: CSARATVAGDSNEQFF. In nucleotides, the CDR3 is TGCAGTGCTAGGGCCACGGTAGCGGGAGACTCGAATGAGCAGTTCTTC.

As concerns this clonotype: At one boundary the junction diverges from the germline segment, which might be a read error. J is TRBJ2-3 and V is TRBV29-1; D is tentatively TRBD1 or TRBD2 (6 bases each). The CDR3 covers 16 residues. Germline V lookup: CDR1 SQVTM, CDR2 ANQGSEA. CDR3 sequence: CSIEGGTAGNTDTRYF. As DNA, the CDR3 is TGCAGCATTGAAGGGGGTACGGCGGGGAACACAGATACGCGGTATTTT.

This clonotype was counted many times. The V and J genes are TRBV7-2 and TRBJ1-6; TRBD1 agrees at 7 bases. This CDR3 contains 14 residues. With V trimmed by 5 bases and J by 6 bases, 4 bases remained unmatched. Germline V gene data show CDR1 as SGHTA and CDR2 as FQGNSA. This CDR3 is CASSPGQTNSPLHF. In DNA, the CDR3 is TGTGCCAGCAGCCCGGGACAGACTAATTCACCCCTCCACTTT.

With regard to this clonotype: At one end, the junction sequence differs from germline, possibly due to a read error. The rearrangement joins TRBV7-8 to TRBJ2-1; D is ambiguous. Germline V gene data show CDR1 as SGHVS and CDR2 as FQNEAQ. This CDR3 spans 15 amino acids. The CDR3 protein is CVSSLVSSSYKEEFF. CDR3 nucleotide sequence: TGTGTCAGCAGCTTAGTTAGTAGCTCCTACAAAGAGGAGTTCTTC. Based on the CDR3 plus reference TRBV7-8 and TRBJ2-1, the full variable domain is GAGVSQSPRYKVAKRGQDVALRCDPISGHVSLFWYQQALGQGPEFLTYFQNEAQLDKSGLPSDRFFAERPEGSVSTLKIQRTQQEDSAVYLCVSSLVSSSYKEEFFGPGTRLTVL.

Concerning this clonotype itself: An end of the junction differs from the germline gene, which may be a read error. This sequence joins TRBV7-3 and TRBJ2-3; the D gene is possibly TRBD1 (6 bases). CDR3 length equals 14 residues. Germline assignment: CDR1 SGHTA and CDR2 FQGTGA. The CDR3 sequence is CANSLTAGADTQYF. CDR3 nucleotides: TGTGCCAACAGCTTAACTGCAGGGGCAGATACGCAGTATTTT.

In this sample, this clonotype turned up once. As the CDR3 is not closed by the conserved phenylalanine or tryptophan, this likely results from a read error. This chain uses TRBV29-1 with TRBJ2-3; D gene ambiguous. The V gene's germline CDR1 is SQVTM and CDR2 ANQGSEA. Deletions cut 6 bases from V and 2 bases from J, with 15 bases between. The CDR3 is 14 amino acids. The CDR3 here is CSVRLGRSTDTQYL. In DNA form, the CDR3 reads TGCAGCGTCCGACTCGGAAGGTCCACAGATACGCAGTATTTG.

As concerns this clonotype: The junction and the germline gene differ at one end; a read error may be behind it. The gene calls are TRBV5-5 and TRBJ2-1; D gene ambiguous. The CDR3 extends over 13 amino acids. Germline CDR1 and CDR2: SGHKS and YYEKEE (reference sequence). This chain's CDR3 is CASSLISLGEQFF. The CDR3 coding sequence is TGTGCCAGCAGCTTAATTAGCCTCGGTGAGCAGTTTTTC.

To note about this clonotype: The junction departs from the called germline gene at one end, perhaps through a read error. The gene calls are TRBV11-2 and TRBJ2-7; weak D call: TRBD2 (6 bases). Germline CDR1 SGHAT, CDR2 FQNNGV. The length of the CDR3 is 15 residues. This CDR3 is CASFLGGTLPYEQYF. The CDR3 coding sequence is TGTGCCAGCTTCCTCGGCGGGACTCTACCCTACGAGCAGTATTTC.

This clonotype was counted ten times or more. The V gene is TRBV12-3 or TRBV12-4, the J gene TRBJ1-2; D is uncertain. The germline V and J ends were trimmed by 5 bases and 8 bases, with 12 bases remaining between them. The length of the CDR3 is 12 residues. CDR3 protein: CASSPGTQGYTF. The CDR3 region has the DNA TGTGCCAGCAGTCCGGGAACCCAGGGCTACACCTTC.

As for this clonotype: Since a much larger clone is just one base distant, this may be a read error. This rearrangement joins TRBV6-6 to TRBJ2-7, with 12 bases fitting TRBD1. The CDR3 loop spans 15 amino acids. Germline V gene sequence: CDR1 MNHNY, CDR2 SVGAGI (reference sequence). The chain's CDR3 is CASRGPGQGANERYF. Written as DNA, the CDR3 is TGTGCCAGCAGAGGCCCGGGACAGGGGGCTAACGAGCGGTACTTC.

A word on this clonotype: This may stem from a read error, because a much larger clone lies one nucleotide away. This chain connects TRBV28 to TRBJ2-6; 7 bases match TRBD1. The CDR3 has 15 amino acids. In germline, CDR1 is MDHEN, CDR2 SYDVKM. CDR3 sequence: CVSTPQGYGANVLTF. In DNA form, the CDR3 reads TGTGTCAGCACCCCACAGGGGTATGGGGCCAACGTCCTGACTTTC. Full variable domain (remainder filled in from reference TRBV28 and TRBJ2-6): DVKVTQSSRYLVKRTGEKVFLECVQDMDHENMFWYRQDPGLGLRLIYFSYDVKMKEKGDIPEGYSVSREKKERFSLILESASTNQTSMYLCVSTPQGYGANVLTFGAGSRLTVL.

Remarks on this clonotype: The junction does not match germline at one end; this may be a read error. The genes are TRBV5-4 and TRBJ1-1; TRBD1 matches 10 bases. Germline V gene lookup returns CDR1 SGHNT and CDR2 YYREEE (reference sequence). CDR3 length: 16 amino acids. CDR3: CAKSFGSGTGDTGAFF. CDR3 DNA: TGTGCCAAGAGCTTTGGTTCCGGGACAGGGGACACTGGAGCTTTCTTT.

This clonotype counts as large. The chain joins TRBV11-1 to TRBJ2-2; D may be TRBD2 (5 bases). V lost 2 bases to trimming and J lost 7 bases, with 8 bases between them. Germline values: CDR1 SGHAT, CDR2 FQDESV (reference sequence). This CDR3 is 13 amino acids long. The CDR3 loop reads CASSLLAGGELFF. The CDR3 DNA follows: TGTGCCAGCAGCTTACTAGCCGGCGGGGAGCTGTTTTTT.

This clonotype was detected many times. The chain uses TRBV5-4 and TRBJ2-3, with 7 bases fitting TRBD2. The CDR3 consists of 16 residues. CDR1 and CDR2 (germline): SGHNT, YYREEE (reference sequence). J was trimmed by 3 bases and V by 4 bases; bases with no gene match: 11. CDR3: CASSPWPLRGTDTQYF. The CDR3 DNA reads TGTGCCAGCAGCCCTTGGCCGTTGCGGGGGACAGATACGCAGTATTTT.

Concerning this clonotype itself: This CDR3 fails to terminate in the conserved phenylalanine or tryptophan, so it likely reflects a read error. The genes are TRBV12-3 or TRBV12-4 and TRBJ1-3; D gene unclear. There are 15 residues in the CDR3. With 11 bases removed from V and 3 bases from J, the gap between germline ends came to 20 bases. This CDR3 is CAGSSLRPFGNTIYL. The CDR3 DNA follows: TGTGCCGGTAGTTCCCTCCGTCCATTTGGAAACACCATATATCTT.

Concerning this clonotype: Germline is not matched at one junction end, which may reflect a read error. The chain has TRBV12-3 or TRBV12-4 and TRBJ1-5, with unresolved D. There are 12 residues in the CDR3. The CDR3 sequence: CASSSEHQPQHF. The CDR3 coding sequence is TGTGCCAGTAGTTCCGAACATCAGCCCCAGCATTTT.

Comments on this clonotype: The junction shows a germline mismatch at one end, possibly a read error. V is TRBV6-5 and J is TRBJ2-1, with no clear D. This CDR3 region has 14 residues. Germline V gene sequence: CDR1 MNHEY, CDR2 SVGAGI. DNA of the CDR3: TGTACCAGCAGTTACAAACGGGCTGACAATGAGCAGTTCTTC. Amino acids: CTSSYKRADNEQFF.

As to this clonotype: Lacking the conserved final phenylalanine or tryptophan, this CDR3 likely reflects a read error. The gene calls are TRBV5-4 and TRBJ2-5, with 7 bases matching TRBD1. This CDR3 comprises 14 residues. The V gene's germline CDR1 is SGHNT and CDR2 YYREEE (reference sequence). The CDR3: CACSRGTEWETQYI. The CDR3 coding sequence is TGTGCCTGCAGCAGGGGGACAGAATGGGAGACCCAGTACATC.

A word on this clonotype: Germline and junction disagree at one end, which may indicate a read error. This sequence joins TRBV11-2 and TRBJ2-1; TRBD2 agrees at 8 bases. This CDR3 comprises 16 residues. Germline CDR1 reads SGHAT; CDR2 reads FQNNGV. CDR3 protein: CANSLDIGLATGEQFF. In DNA, the CDR3 is TGTGCCAACAGCTTAGATATCGGACTAGCCACGGGTGAGCAGTTCTTC.

As concerns this clonotype: This may be a read error: a much more frequent sequence differs by one nucleotide. The chain joins TRBV28 to TRBJ1-5, with TRBD1 as a possible D gene (5 bases). Germline lookup yields CDR1 MDHEN and CDR2 SYDVKM. The CDR3 totals 15 residues. The chain's CDR3 is CASSSSGEGNQAQHF. The CDR3 DNA reads TGTGCCAGCAGTTCCTCCGGTGAGGGGAATCAGGCCCAGCATTTT.